This entry concerns a single T cell receptor beta chain. The antigen is unknown. In the same sample, other DNA sequences code for this CDR3. These data come from a study of cytomegalovirus exposure and HLA in healthy donors. Study results and limitations: The investigators catalogued 164 TCR beta chains as cytomegalovirus-associated. When the data were analyzed later, several of the most significant clusters appeared to be linked to common viral pathogens. TCR beta chains associated with HLA were, in a later analysis, more clonally expanded than equally common others. Immune exposure information comprised only CMV serostatus.

In the PCR, 60 Vbeta and 13 Jbeta primers were used. Sequencing used immunoSEQ multiplex PCR; TCRdb keeps in-frame clones, though not all of them. The sample lists some 150,000 clones, roughly 80% occurring once. The sequenced sample was PBMCs. The clonotype originates from a man aged 35 to 55 in good health and CMV-seronegative.

Here the CDR3 reads CSVERNTEAFF. CDR3 in DNA: TGCAGCGTTGAACGGAACACTGAAGCTTTCTTT. The V call is TRBV29-1, the J call TRBJ1-1; D unclear. V gave up 2 bases and J gave up 1 base, with 2 bases separating them. CDR3 length equals 11 residues. Germline lookup yields CDR1 SQVTM and CDR2 ANQGSEA.